These 3 T cell receptor beta chains came from one sample sequenced in a study of blood T cell repertoires in COVID-19. Assay used: immunoSEQ multiplex PCR; TCRdb lists only in-frame clones, some missing. Here the sample spans 150,000 or so clones, more than 85% being singletons. The sequencing input was PBMCs or T cells enriched from blood (not recorded which). The receptors shown here come from a woman between 45 and 65 years old who had recovered from COVID-19.

This clone was observed once. CDR3 DNA sequence: TGTGCCAGCAGCTTATGGGTTAGCGGGAGGGGTGTTACGCAGTATTTT. Protein: CASSLWVSGRGVTQYF. The rearrangement links TRBV7-2 to TRBJ2-3; 11 nucleotides match TRBD2. Germline V gives CDR1 SGHTA, CDR2 FQGNSA. The V and J ends lost 2 bases and 8 bases, in that order; junction bases with no gene match: 9. CDR3 length: 16 amino acids. Full variable domain (remainder filled in from reference TRBV7-2 and TRBJ2-3): GAGVSQSPSNKVTEKGKDVELRCDPISGHTALYWYRQSLGQGLEFLIYFQGNSAPDKSGLPSDRFSAERTGGSVSTLTIQRTQQEDSAVYLCASSLWVSGRGVTQYFGPGTRLTVL.

This chain joins TRBV11-3 and TRBJ2-7, with no clear D. Trimming took off 3 bases at V and 2 bases at J, with 8 bases between the two ends. The CDR3 consists of 13 residues. In germline, CDR1 is SGHNT, CDR2 YENEEA. Here the CDR3 reads CASSLEATYEQYF. The CDR3 DNA is TGTGCCAGCAGCTTGGAAGCGACCTACGAGCAGTACTTC. Full variable domain (remainder filled in from reference TRBV11-3 and TRBJ2-7): EAGVVQSPRYKIIEKKQPVAFWCNPISGHNTLYWYLQNLGQGPELLIRYENEEAVDDSQLPKDRFSAERLKGVDSTLKIQPAELGDSAVYLCASSLEATYEQYFGPGTRLTVT.

The rearrangement joins TRBV27 to TRBJ1-6, with TRBD1 identical over 10 bases. The CDR3 runs 19 residues. The junction had 10 bases not matched to a gene; V was cut back by 5 bases and J by 0 bases. Germline V lookup: CDR1 MNHEY, CDR2 SMNVEV (reference sequence). The CDR3 bases are TGTGCCAGCAGTCGCGACAGGGGGCGGGGGAGCTCCTATAATTCACCCCTCCACTTT. Encoded protein: CASSRDRGRGSSYNSPLHF.